This is a list of T cell receptor beta chains from one sample in a study of blood T cell repertoires in COVID-19. The table came from immunoSEQ multiplex PCR; TCRdb's copy has only in-frame clones and leaves some out. The table shows around 170,000 clones, with roughly four fifths occurring only once. Sequences were obtained from peripheral blood. All receptors derive from a woman aged 40-49 years with acute or convalescent COVID-19. The conserved cysteine and the conserved F or W are not part of the CDR3 here. Each record gives: J gene, V gene, CDR3 protein.

TRBJ1-2	TRBV4-1	ASSQGQDTYYGYT
TRBJ1-6	TRBV19	ASSPRRGSPLH
TRBJ1-6	TRBV28	ASTIGGFASGTYNSPLH
TRBJ2-5	TRBV29-1	SANRPQGTQY
TRBJ1-5	TRBV30	AWSNQGSQPQH
TRBJ1-4	TRBV19	ASSPRAGANEKLF
TRBJ1-2	TRBV9	ASTQTGQGVDGYT
TRBJ2-1	TRBV7-3	ASSLGWLAGDEQF
TRBJ2-5	TRBV9	ASSVGTGVVLQETQY
TRBJ2-6	TRBV2	ASSGEGNGANVLT
TRBJ2-5	TRBV18	ASYGDRGTQETQY
TRBJ1-5	TRBV19	ASSMTATISNQPQH
TRBJ1-1	TRBV18	ASSPRTGGEGAAF
TRBJ1-5	TRBV7-9	ASSLAGKQGIVGQPQH
TRBJ2-1	TRBV6-1	ASSEFSGGANEQF
TRBJ1-6	TRBV6-1	ASSEQDSYNSPLH
TRBJ1-2	TRBV29-1	SVEGPSRTDPYGYT
TRBJ1-1	TRBV9	ASMDARDSHRAF
TRBJ2-7	TRBV6-7	ASRDDTSGGTYEQY
TRBJ2-3	TRBV28	ASKNRPGTGKWSTDTQY
TRBJ1-6	TRBV2	ASLQGMLWDSPLH
TRBJ1-4	TRBV19	ASRETGVLEKLF
TRBJ2-7	TRBV11-1	ASSYTSGGSYEQY
TRBJ1-2	TRBV28	ASSPGQGRGYT
TRBJ1-5	TRBV3-1/TRBV3-2	ASSQNTGGSEPQH
TRBJ2-3	TRBV5-1	ASSSRGLAATDTQY
TRBJ2-3	TRBV6-4	ASSGLAGADTQY
TRBJ1-2	TRBV7-2	ASSRDSGNYGYT
TRBJ1-2	TRBV7-2	ASLVRGSFNGYT
TRBJ2-1	TRBV25-1	ASSELGQTLNEQF
TRBJ1-2	TRBV9	ASSVGGDNYGYT
TRBJ1-5	TRBV6-5	ASGLRDNQPQH
TRBJ1-1	TRBV29-1	SADRANTEAF
TRBJ2-1	TRBV5-4	ASSNGLAGVKQF
TRBJ1-4	TRBV6-5	ASSRQVFDEKLF
TRBJ2-3	TRBV24-1	ATSDPGGSSSTPDTQY
TRBJ1-4	TRBV4-2	ASSQDRGWEKLF
TRBJ1-5	TRBV6-5	ASSYSRQDQPQH
TRBJ2-5	TRBV11-3	ASSLDSQETQY
TRBJ1-2	TRBV14	ASSAATGYGYT
TRBJ2-5	TRBV28	ASSFPSGGYQETQY
TRBJ2-7	TRBV10-3	AIHDSGGEQY
TRBJ1-5	TRBV29-1	SVTDRVRQH
TRBJ1-2	TRBV6-1	ASSALVTVTTNYGYT
TRBJ2-7	TRBV29-1	SVSRTGDDEQY
TRBJ2-6	TRBV18	ASSRTSASNSGANVLT
TRBJ2-1	TRBV3-1/TRBV3-2	ASSLSGRLRNEQF
TRBJ1-5	TRBV18	ASSTTGTIENQPQH